The present T cell receptor (beta chain) was sequenced within a study of control samples from healthy donors and cancer patients. The sample holds one count of this clone. Libraries were prepared by immunoSEQ multiplex PCR; TCRdb keeps only in-frame clonotypes and omits some of them. The sample records some 130,000 clones, 92% being singletons. The germline gives CDR1 SNHLY, CDR2 FYNNEI. V shed 6 bases and J shed 3 bases, with 9 bases lying between them. The CDR3 loop spans 13 amino acids. The sequence came from a woman between 45 and 65 years old in good health. The chain has TRBV2 and TRBJ1-5, with D tentatively TRBD1 (6 bases). Material for sequencing was blood. Here the CDR3 DNA reads TGTGCCAGCAGGGACAGATCCAATCAGCCCCAGCATTTT. This encodes CASRDRSNQPQHF.